This T cell receptor (beta chain) appears in the sequencing data of a study of blood T cell repertoires in COVID-19. Study-level information: Both acute and convalescent COVID-19 samples were obtained from the United States, Italy and Spain.

Original handling: Reference gene primer amplification yielded estimated nucleated cell counts. TCRdb's copy holds only in-frame clones and misses some; the assay was immunoSEQ multiplex PCR. The V and J calls and clone size come from that table; D and trimming were worked out from the DNA. The sample carries 75,000 to 100,000 clones, around nine tenths recorded once. In germline, CDR1 is SGHRS, CDR2 YFSETQ. The V and J ends lost 4 bases and 0 bases respectively, with 11 bases between them. The CDR3 is made up of 14 amino acids. The V gene is TRBV5-1, the J gene TRBJ2-7, with D perhaps matching TRBD2 (5 bases). Sequenced input: peripheral blood. This TCR was sampled from a man in his sixties or seventies with acute or convalescent COVID-19. DNA for the CDR3: TGCGCCAGCAGCCCGATAACTAGCTCCTACGAGCAGTACTTC. As protein: CASSPITSSYEQYF.